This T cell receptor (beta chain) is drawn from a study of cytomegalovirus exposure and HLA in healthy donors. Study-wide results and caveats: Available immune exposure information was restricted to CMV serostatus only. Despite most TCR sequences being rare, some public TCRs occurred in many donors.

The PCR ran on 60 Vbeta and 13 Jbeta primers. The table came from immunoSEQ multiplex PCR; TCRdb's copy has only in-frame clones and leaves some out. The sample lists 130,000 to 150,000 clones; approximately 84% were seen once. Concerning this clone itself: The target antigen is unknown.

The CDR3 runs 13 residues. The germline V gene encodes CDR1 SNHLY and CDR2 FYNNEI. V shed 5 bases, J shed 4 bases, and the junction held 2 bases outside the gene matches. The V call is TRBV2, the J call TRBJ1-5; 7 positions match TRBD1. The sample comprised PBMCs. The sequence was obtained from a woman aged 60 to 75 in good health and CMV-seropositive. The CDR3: CASSHRGNQPQHF. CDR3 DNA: TGTGCCAGCAGTCACAGGGGTAATCAGCCCCAGCATTTT.